These T cell receptor beta chains were read from a single sample in a study of shared clonotypes between healthy human individuals. Measured with immunoSEQ multiplex PCR; TCRdb has only the in-frame clones, and not every one. The sample has roughly 2 million clones, about 95% seen once. The sequencing sample was made of naive CD8+ T cells sorted from blood. The receptors come from a young man in good health. Each CDR3 is given with its conserved first and last residue. The D gene is left open where the match is weak. Not all rows give a size; the values are once, few, many and, for expanded clones, a class.

-	TRBV6-5	TRBD2	15	TRBJ2-2	TGTGCCAGCAGTCCACTAGCGGGAGGGACCGGGGAGCTGTTTTTT	CASSPLAGGTGELFF
-	TRBV5-5	-	12	TRBJ2-7	TGTGCCAGCAGCTTTTTTCCCGACGAGCAGTACTTC	CASSFFPDEQYF
-	TRBV5-6	TRBD2	16	TRBJ2-3	TGTGCCAGCAGCTTGTGGCTAGCGGGAATTGCAGATACGCAGTATTTT	CASSLWLAGIADTQYF
once	TRBV7-2	-	13	TRBJ1-1	TGTGCCAGCAGCTTAAACTACGCCACTGAAGCTTTCTTT	CASSLNYATEAFF
-	TRBV30	-	13	TRBJ1-2	TGTGCCTGGAGTGTCTGGGGTTCGGGCGGCTACACCTTC	CAWSVWGSGGYTF
-	TRBV30	TRBD1	13	TRBJ1-1	TGTGCCTGGGGGACAGGGGAGGGCACTGAAGCTTTCTTT	CAWGTGEGTEAFF
once	TRBV7-2	TRBD1	16	TRBJ1-6	TGTGCCAGCAGTTTTGGACAGGGCCCTCTCTTTTCACCCCTCCACTTT	CASSFGQGPLFSPLHF
once	TRBV7-3	-	15	TRBJ2-3	TGTGCCAGCAGCATGTTAGCCCATCGGGCGGATACGCAGTATTTT	CASSMLAHRADTQYF
-	TRBV5-4	-	14	TRBJ2-2	TGTGCCAGCACCTTCTTCCCGCCTACCGGGGAGCTGTTTTTT	CASTFFPPTGELFF
-	TRBV6-5	-	13	TRBJ2-1	TGTGCCAGCAGTATAACAGGGTACAATGAGCAGTTCTTC	CASSITGYNEQFF
-	TRBV30	-	16	TRBJ2-3	TGTGCCTGGAGTGCTCACGGTGGATTTAGCACAGATACGCAGTATTTT	CAWSAHGGFSTDTQYF
-	TRBV9	TRBD2	17	TRBJ2-3	TGTGCCAGCAGCGCAGACTTAGCGGGAGCCCTCACAGATACGCAGTATTTT	CASSADLAGALTDTQYF
-	TRBV5-1	-	13	TRBJ1-1	TGCGCCAGCAGCTTGGGGACAGCTACCGAAGCTTTCTTT	CASSLGTATEAFF
-	TRBV7-9	-	12	TRBJ2-7	TGTGCCAGCAGCTTGGGGCTGGGCGAGCAGTACTTC	CASSLGLGEQYF
-	TRBV29-1	TRBD1	14	TRBJ1-1	TGCAGCGTTGAGACGCCGGACAGGGGCACTGAAGCTTTCTTT	CSVETPDRGTEAFF
-	TRBV5-8	TRBD1	19	TRBJ2-6	TGTGCCAGCAGCCTAAAACCGGGACAGATAAGCTCTGGGGCCAACGTCCTGACTTTC	CASSLKPGQISSGANVLTF
-	TRBV7-9	TRBD1	14	TRBJ1-6	TGTGCCAGCAGCTTAGTAGGGGGCGTTTCACCCCTCCACTTT	CASSLVGGVSPLHF
-	TRBV6-5	-	14	TRBJ1-1	TGTGCCAGCAGTTATGCCTTGGGGGGGACTGAAGCTTTCTTT	CASSYALGGTEAFF
once	TRBV6-5	-	16	TRBJ2-1	TGTGCCAGCAGTTACTCCATCGGAGGGGAATACAATGAGCAGTTCTTC	CASSYSIGGEYNEQFF
-	TRBV5-1	TRBD1	14	TRBJ2-3	TGCGCCAGCAGCTTGTGGACAGGGAAAGATACGCAGTATTTT	CASSLWTGKDTQYF
-	TRBV9	-	14	TRBJ2-7	TGTGCCAGCAGCGTAGGGGGCATAAGGTGGGAGCAGTACTTC	CASSVGGIRWEQYF
-	TRBV11-2	TRBD1	16	TRBJ2-2	TGTGCCAGCAGCTTAGGACAGGGAGAAGGCACCGGGGAGCTGTTTTTT	CASSLGQGEGTGELFF
once	TRBV9	TRBD1	16	TRBJ2-3	TGTGCCAGCAGCGTGGACGGGACAGGGGTTACAGATACGCAGTATTTT	CASSVDGTGVTDTQYF
once	TRBV6-5	-	13	TRBJ1-4	TGTGCCAGCAGACAAGGGGCTAATGAAAAACTGTTTTTT	CASRQGANEKLFF
-	TRBV27	-	14	TRBJ1-2	TGTGCCAGCAGTATACAGGGAGGAGGAAATGGCTACACCTTC	CASSIQGGGNGYTF
-	TRBV4-1	TRBD1	14	TRBJ1-2	TGCGCCAGCAGTAGACAGGGGGGCAACTATGGCTACACCTTC	CASSRQGGNYGYTF
-	TRBV18	TRBD2	14	TRBJ2-1	TGTGCCAGCTCACCACCGTTAGCGGGAGGCCACTTGTTCTTC	CASSPPLAGGHLFF
-	TRBV9	TRBD2	18	TRBJ2-3	TGTGCCAGCAGCGTCTCGTCCACTAGCGCACTTGGCGCAGATACGCAGTATTTT	CASSVSSTSALGADTQYF
-	TRBV7-2	-	15	TRBJ2-3	TGTGCCAGCAGCTTAGACTACTCTAGCACAGATACGCAGTATTTT	CASSLDYSSTDTQYF
-	TRBV13	TRBD1	17	TRBJ1-4	TGTGCCAGCAGCTTAGGGGGACAGGGATTTGGTAATGAAAAACTGTTTTTT	CASSLGGQGFGNEKLFF
-	TRBV21-1	-	16	TRBJ2-2	TGTGCCAGCAGCTCAAGGAGGGAGGTGCCCGCCGGGGAGCTGTTTTTT	CASSSRREVPAGELFF
-	TRBV13	TRBD2	16	TRBJ2-7	TGTGCCAGCAGCCCCGGCGGGACTAGCGGGAACTACGAGCAGTACTTC	CASSPGGTSGNYEQYF
-	TRBV7-6	-	17	TRBJ2-7	TGTGCCAGCAGCTTAGCATCCAGTGGGGCGCCGACCTACGAGCAGTACTTC	CASSLASSGAPTYEQYF
-	TRBV7-3	-	13	TRBJ2-1	TGTGCCAGCTCCCCCCCAGGCGGAAATGAGCAGTTCTTC	CASSPPGGNEQFF
-	TRBV7-9	-	14	TRBJ2-7	TGTGCCAGCAGCTTAGAACCATCTATGGGCGAGCAGTACTTC	CASSLEPSMGEQYF
-	TRBV11-2	TRBD2	19	TRBJ2-7	TGTGCCAGCAGCTTAGGGGTTAGCGGGAGACTTAATCGCCCCTACGAGCAGTACTTC	CASSLGVSGRLNRPYEQYF
-	TRBV2	TRBD1	16	TRBJ1-6	TGTGCCAGCAGTCCTATTCCGGGACAGGGTAATTCACCCCTCCACTTT	CASSPIPGQGNSPLHF
-	TRBV10-1	TRBD1	14	TRBJ1-1	TGCGCCAGCAGTGAGTATCAGGGGGCATCTGAAGCTTTCTTT	CASSEYQGASEAFF
-	TRBV27	-	15	TRBJ2-7	TGTGCCAGCAGTTTGGGAACAGGGAGTTCCTACGAGCAGTACTTC	CASSLGTGSSYEQYF
-	TRBV4-2	-	14	TRBJ1-1	TGTGCCAGCAGCCCAGGGCCGGGGCCCACTGAAGCTTTCTTT	CASSPGPGPTEAFF
-	TRBV21-1	-	16	TRBJ2-7	TGTGCCAGCAGCAAATCGGGGGTCGTCACGGGCTACGAGCAGTACTTC	CASSKSGVVTGYEQYF
-	TRBV7-9	TRBD1	13	TRBJ1-1	TGTGCCAGCCAGGGGGAGAGCCTCACTGAAGCTTTCTTT	CASQGESLTEAFF
-	TRBV4-1	TRBD1	14	TRBJ2-7	TGCGCCAGCAGCGCGGGACAGGGGCCCTACGAGCAGTACTTC	CASSAGQGPYEQYF
-	TRBV19	-	12	TRBJ1-1	TGTGCCAGTAGTATACTTGGGACTGAAGCTTTCTTT	CASSILGTEAFF
-	TRBV2	-	14	TRBJ2-5	TGTGCCAGCAGTGAAGGCACAAGCCGGGAGACCCAGTACTTC	CASSEGTSRETQYF
-	TRBV2	-	12	TRBJ2-7	TGTGCCACCAGACTAGTACTCGGCGAGCAGTACTTC	CATRLVLGEQYF
-	TRBV2	TRBD2	17	TRBJ2-5	TGTGCCAGCAGTGAATTCCTATCGCGGGGGGCCCAAGAGACCCAGTACTTC	CASSEFLSRGAQETQYF
-	TRBV9	-	13	TRBJ2-1	TGTGCCAGCAGCGTAATAGCGATGGATGAGCAGTTCTTC	CASSVIAMDEQFF
-	TRBV11-2	TRBD2	15	TRBJ2-2	TGTGCCAGCAGCCTTGGGACTAGCCATCCCGGGGAGCTGTTTTTT	CASSLGTSHPGELFF
-	TRBV10-2	TRBD2	16	TRBJ2-3	TGCGCCAGCAGTAGCGTCTCGCGGGAGCTAACAGATACGCAGTATTTT	CASSSVSRELTDTQYF